This T cell receptor beta chain was sequenced in a study of cytomegalovirus exposure and HLA in healthy donors. In the case of this clone: No antigen is known for it.

Broader study findings: Reports showed the classifier diagnosing cytomegalovirus status with high specificity and sensitivity. In a later analysis, common viral pathogens appeared linked to several of the most significant clusters. Sequencing had likely introduced a cluster of highly shared sequence variants as an artifact.

CDR3 size: 14 residues. Trimming took 5 bases from V and 3 from J, leaving 14 bases between them. Researchers ran the PCR with 60 Vbeta and 13 Jbeta primers. As handled by the study authors: About 11 million of some 80 million unique TCR beta chains were shared, per a later count. TCRdb's table, derived via immunoSEQ multiplex PCR, lists solely in-frame clones and lacks some. V, J and clone size are those of that table, while D and trimming were read from the DNA. The sample has approximately 61,000 clones; around three quarters are singletons. The TCR was taken from a man aged 18-30 years in good health and CMV-seropositive. The J gene is TRBJ2-7, the V gene TRBV23-1; D may be TRBD2 (6 bases). TRBV23-1 qualifies as an ORF whose function is uncertain. The sample consisted of PBMCs. The CDR3 is CASSGGGMYYEQYF. The CDR3 DNA reads TGCGCCAGCAGTGGTGGGGGGATGTACTACGAGCAGTACTTC.